Detailed here is one T cell receptor beta chain. Treatment given: oral pan-JAK inhibitor, 5-10 mg twice daily. The V and J ends lost 2 bases and 5 bases respectively, with 7 bases between them. The CDR3 is 12 residues long. The germline V gene has CDR1 SGHRS and CDR2 YFSETQ. The sample is drawn from a study of CD8+ T cells in alopecia areata. Reverse transcribed after extraction, RNA yielded cDNA as the sequencing template. Sequencing used immunoSEQ multiplex PCR; TCRdb keeps in-frame clones, though not all of them. The table has tens of thousands of clones, 70% to 80% seen once. The input for sequencing was CD8+ T cells sorted from blood, taken at week 44, from a patient treated with tofacitinib. The receptor's source is a human donor with alopecia areata. This chain connects TRBV5-1 to TRBJ1-1; no reliable D call. The CDR3 loop reads CASSFAGTEAFF. The CDR3 coding sequence is TGCGCCAGCAGCTTTGCAGGTACTGAAGCTTTCTTT.